This T cell receptor (beta chain) comes out of a study of patients and donors after allogeneic stem cell transplantation. TCRdb independently ran MiXCR on the RT-PCR reads; one entry per CDR3 protein. The sample consists of fewer than 250,000 distinct CDR3 sequences, around 14% of them appearing once. The germline V gene encodes CDR1 LNHDA and CDR2 SQIVND (reference sequence). V shed 5 bases, J shed 6 bases, and the junction held 9 bases outside the gene matches. CDR3 length equals 14 residues. The sample consisted of blood, either unsorted or a sorted T cell fraction (not recorded which). The chain recombines TRBV19 with TRBJ2-7; 8 bases fit TRBD1. The origin of this receptor is a human donor who was either an allogeneic HSCT recipient or a stem cell or donor lymphocyte infusion donor (not recorded which). It is not recorded whose cells these are; they may come from a transplant donor. CDR3 in DNA: TGTGCCAGTAGTCCTGGACAGGGCAGCGGCGAGCAGTACTTC. It codes for CASSPGQGSGEQYF.